The 5 T cell receptor beta chains presented below share a single source sample, sequenced in a study of regulatory T cells in long-lasting Graves disease. Arm-PCR with iRepertoire HTBI primers amplified the CDR3 regions for these TCR beta libraries. Each CDR3 protein gets one entry after TCRdb re-called the multiplex PCR reads with MiXCR. The table has around 400,000 distinct CDR3 sequences, about 14% seen once. Time point denoted: newly diagnosed GD, antithyroid drugs for less than 3 months. TCR sequences were obtained from RNA taken from PBMCs. The source material was peripheral blood mononuclear cells (PBMCs), sampled at new diagnosis, from a patient treated with antithyroid drugs. Receptors originate from a female donor with Graves disease.

At least ten counts were recorded for this clonotype. This sequence joins TRBV6-2 or TRBV6-3 and TRBJ2-1, with D unresolved. V lost 6 bases and J lost 6, with 24 bases in between. Germline CDR1 MNHEY, CDR2 SVGEGT. The CDR3 sequence is 17 residues long. CDR3 DNA: TGTGCCAGCAGCCCCTCCAAATCTAGTAATCTACCCAATGAGCAGTTCTTC. Its protein is CASSPSKSSNLPNEQFF.

The table lists this clonotype with many counts. This sequence joins TRBV6-1 and TRBJ1-5; 8 bases agree with TRBD1. Per the germline V gene, CDR1 is MNHNS and CDR2 is SASEGT. J was trimmed by 7 bases and V by 6 bases; bases with no gene match: 8. The CDR3 is 14 amino acids. CDR3 sequence reads: CASRQTGGGQPQHF. The CDR3 DNA reads TGTGCCAGCAGACAAACAGGGGGAGGCCAGCCCCAGCATTTT.

This rearrangement joins TRBV9 to TRBJ2-2; TRBD2 is a possible D gene (6 bases). The germline gives CDR1 SGDLS, CDR2 YYNGEE. V was cut by 0 bases and J by 6 bases, with 9 bases left in between. The CDR3 spans 14 residues. Here the CDR3 DNA reads TGTGCCAGCAGCGTAGAGCTAGCGCCCGGGGAGCTGTTTTTT. Its protein is CASSVELAPGELFF.

This clonotype was detected ten times or more. The chain combines TRBV7-2 with TRBJ2-2; TRBD1 aligns across 9 bases. The CDR3 is 15 amino acids. Trimming took 4 bases from V and 4 from J; bases not matched to a gene: 4. CDR1 and CDR2 (germline): SGHTA, FQGNSA. This CDR3 reads CASSSGQGVTGELFF. CDR3 sequence (DNA): TGTGCCAGCAGCTCGGGACAGGGTGTCACCGGGGAGCTGTTTTTT.

This clonotype was seen a handful of times. This rearrangement joins TRBV15 to TRBJ2-3, with a possible D match to TRBD1 (6 bases). The germline CDR1 and CDR2 sequences are LNHNV and YYDKDF (reference sequence). This CDR3 contains 15 residues. The V end lost 0 bases, the J end lost 5 bases, and 12 bases lay between the germline ends. CDR3 loop: CATSRDVGGLDTQYF. The DNA for the CDR3 is TGTGCCACCAGCAGAGATGTTGGGGGCCTAGATACGCAGTATTTT.